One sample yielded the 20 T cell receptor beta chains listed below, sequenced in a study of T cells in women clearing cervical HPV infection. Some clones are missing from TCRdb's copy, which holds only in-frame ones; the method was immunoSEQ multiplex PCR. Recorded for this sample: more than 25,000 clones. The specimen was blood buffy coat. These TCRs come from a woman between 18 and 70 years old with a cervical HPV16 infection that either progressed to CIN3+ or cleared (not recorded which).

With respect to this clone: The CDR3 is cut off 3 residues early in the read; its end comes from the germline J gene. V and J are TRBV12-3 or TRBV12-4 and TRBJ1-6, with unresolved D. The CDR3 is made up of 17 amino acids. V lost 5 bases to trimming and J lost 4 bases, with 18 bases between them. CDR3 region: CASSPHPPGSYNSPLHF. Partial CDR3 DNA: TGTGCCAGCAGTCCCCATCCCCCTGGCAGTTATAATTCACCC.

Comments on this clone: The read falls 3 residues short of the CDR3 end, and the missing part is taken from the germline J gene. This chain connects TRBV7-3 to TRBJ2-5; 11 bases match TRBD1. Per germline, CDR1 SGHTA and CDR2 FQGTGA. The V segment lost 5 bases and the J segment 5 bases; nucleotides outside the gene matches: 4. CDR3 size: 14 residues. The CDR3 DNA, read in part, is TGTGCCAGCAGCCAAGGGACAGGGGGGGAGACC. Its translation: CASSQGTGGET. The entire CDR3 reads CASSQGTGGETQYF.

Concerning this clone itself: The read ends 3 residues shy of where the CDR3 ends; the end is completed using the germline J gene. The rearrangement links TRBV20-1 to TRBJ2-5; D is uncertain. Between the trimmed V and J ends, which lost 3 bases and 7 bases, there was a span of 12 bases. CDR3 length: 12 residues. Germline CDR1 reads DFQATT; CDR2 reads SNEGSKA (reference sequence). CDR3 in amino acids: CSASGSPGTQYF. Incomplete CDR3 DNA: TGCAGTGCTAGTGGTAGCCCCGGGACC.

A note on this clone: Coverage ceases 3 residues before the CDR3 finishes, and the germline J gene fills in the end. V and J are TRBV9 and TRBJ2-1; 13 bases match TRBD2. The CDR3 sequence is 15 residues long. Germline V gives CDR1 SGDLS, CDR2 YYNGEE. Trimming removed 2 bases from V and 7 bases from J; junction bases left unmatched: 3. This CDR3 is CASSVLGLAGNEQFF. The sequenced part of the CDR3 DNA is TGTGCCAGCAGCGTTCTGGGACTAGCGGGAAATGAG.

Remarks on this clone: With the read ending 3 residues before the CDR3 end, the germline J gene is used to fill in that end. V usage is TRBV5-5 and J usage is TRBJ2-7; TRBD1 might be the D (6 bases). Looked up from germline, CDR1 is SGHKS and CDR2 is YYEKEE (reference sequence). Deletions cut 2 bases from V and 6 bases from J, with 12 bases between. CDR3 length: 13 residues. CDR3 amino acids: CASSFQGTSEQYF. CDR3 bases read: TGTGCCAGCAGCTTCCAGGGGACCTCCGAG.

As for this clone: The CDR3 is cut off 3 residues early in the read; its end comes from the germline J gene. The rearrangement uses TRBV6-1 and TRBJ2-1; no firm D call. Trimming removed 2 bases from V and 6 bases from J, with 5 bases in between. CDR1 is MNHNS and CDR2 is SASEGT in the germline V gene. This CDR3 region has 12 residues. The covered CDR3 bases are TGTGCCAGCAGTGAAAACTCCAATGAG. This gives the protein CASSENSNE. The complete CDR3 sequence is CASSENSNEQFF.

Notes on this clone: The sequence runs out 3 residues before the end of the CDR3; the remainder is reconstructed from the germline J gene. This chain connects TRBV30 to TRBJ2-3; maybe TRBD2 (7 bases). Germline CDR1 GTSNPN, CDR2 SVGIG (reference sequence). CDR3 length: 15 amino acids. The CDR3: CAWSLGGARGQPQYF. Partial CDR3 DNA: TGTGCCTGGAGTCTGGGGGGGGCGCGTGGTCAGCCG.

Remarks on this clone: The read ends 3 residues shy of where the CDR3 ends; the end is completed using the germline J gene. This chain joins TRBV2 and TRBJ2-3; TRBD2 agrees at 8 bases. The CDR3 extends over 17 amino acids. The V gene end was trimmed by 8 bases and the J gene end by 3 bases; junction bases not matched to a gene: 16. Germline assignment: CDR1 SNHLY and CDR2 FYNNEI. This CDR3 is CASELEIGGERTDTQYF. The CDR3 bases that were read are TGTGCCAGCGAGTTGGAGATCGGGGGGGAGAGAACAGATACG.

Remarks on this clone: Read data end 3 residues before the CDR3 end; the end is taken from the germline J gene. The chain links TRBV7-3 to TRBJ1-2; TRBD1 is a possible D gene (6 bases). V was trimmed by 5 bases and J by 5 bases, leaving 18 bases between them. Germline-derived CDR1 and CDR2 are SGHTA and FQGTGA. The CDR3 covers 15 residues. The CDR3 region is CASSPGTPVKYGYTF. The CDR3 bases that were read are TGTGCCAGCAGCCCAGGGACACCCGTTAAGTATGGC.

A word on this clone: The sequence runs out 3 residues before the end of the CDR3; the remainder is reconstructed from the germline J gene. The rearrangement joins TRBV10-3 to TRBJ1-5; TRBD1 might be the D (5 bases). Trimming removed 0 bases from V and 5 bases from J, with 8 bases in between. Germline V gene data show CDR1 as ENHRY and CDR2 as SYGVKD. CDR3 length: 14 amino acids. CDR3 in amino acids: CAISESTGYQPQHF. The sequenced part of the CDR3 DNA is TGTGCCATCAGTGAGTCAACAGGATATCAGCCC.

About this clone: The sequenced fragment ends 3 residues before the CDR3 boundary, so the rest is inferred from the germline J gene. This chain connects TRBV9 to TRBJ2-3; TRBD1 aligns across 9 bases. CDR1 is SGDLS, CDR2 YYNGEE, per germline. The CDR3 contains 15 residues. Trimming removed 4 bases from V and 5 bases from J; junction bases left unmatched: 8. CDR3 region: CASSPRQGGIDTQYF. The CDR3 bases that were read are TGTGCCAGCAGCCCACGACAGGGGGGGATAGATACG.

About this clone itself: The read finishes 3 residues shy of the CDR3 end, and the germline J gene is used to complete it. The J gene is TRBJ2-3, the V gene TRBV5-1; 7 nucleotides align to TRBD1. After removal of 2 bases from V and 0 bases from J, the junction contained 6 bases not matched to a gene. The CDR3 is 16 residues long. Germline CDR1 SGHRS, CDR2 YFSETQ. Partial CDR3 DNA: TGCGCCAGCAGCTTAAGGGGGCCGTCTAGCACAGATACG. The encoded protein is CASSLRGPSSTDT. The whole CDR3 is CASSLRGPSSTDTQYF.

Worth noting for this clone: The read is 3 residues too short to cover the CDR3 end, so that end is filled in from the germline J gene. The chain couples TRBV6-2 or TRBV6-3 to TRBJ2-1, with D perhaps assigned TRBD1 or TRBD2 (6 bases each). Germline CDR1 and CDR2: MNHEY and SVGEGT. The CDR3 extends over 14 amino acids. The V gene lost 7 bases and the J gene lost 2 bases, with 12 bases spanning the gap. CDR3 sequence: CASMEGETYNEQFF. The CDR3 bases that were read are TGTGCCAGCATGGAGGGGGAAACCTACAATGAG.

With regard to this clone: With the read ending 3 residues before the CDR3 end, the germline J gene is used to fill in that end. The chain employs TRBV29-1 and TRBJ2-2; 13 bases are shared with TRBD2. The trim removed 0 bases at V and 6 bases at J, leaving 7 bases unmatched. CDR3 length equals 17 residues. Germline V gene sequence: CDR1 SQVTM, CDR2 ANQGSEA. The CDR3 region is CSVEDPRTSGSPGELFF. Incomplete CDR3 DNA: TGCAGCGTTGAAGACCCAAGGACTAGCGGGAGCCCCGGGGAG.

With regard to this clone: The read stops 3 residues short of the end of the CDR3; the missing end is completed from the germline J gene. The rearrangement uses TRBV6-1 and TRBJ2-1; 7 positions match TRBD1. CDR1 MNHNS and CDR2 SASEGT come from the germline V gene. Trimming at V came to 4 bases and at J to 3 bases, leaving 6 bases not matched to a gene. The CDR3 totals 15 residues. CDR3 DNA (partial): TGTGCCAGCAGTGGTACAGGGGCAATCTACAATGAG. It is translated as CASSGTGAIYNE. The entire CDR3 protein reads CASSGTGAIYNEQFF.

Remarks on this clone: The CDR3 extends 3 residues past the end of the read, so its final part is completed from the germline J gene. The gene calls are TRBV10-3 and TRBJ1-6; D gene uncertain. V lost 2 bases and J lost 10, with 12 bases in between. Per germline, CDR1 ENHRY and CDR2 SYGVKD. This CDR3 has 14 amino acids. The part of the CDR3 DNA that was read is TGTGCCATCAGTGAGGGCCGGGGTAACTCACCC. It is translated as CAISEGRGNSP. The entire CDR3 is CAISEGRGNSPLHF.

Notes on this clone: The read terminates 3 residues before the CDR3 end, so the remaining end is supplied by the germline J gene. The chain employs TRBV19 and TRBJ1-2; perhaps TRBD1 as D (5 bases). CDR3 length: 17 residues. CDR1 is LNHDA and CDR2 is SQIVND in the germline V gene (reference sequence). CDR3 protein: CASSIDSWEGKYNDYTF. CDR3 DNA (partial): TGTGCCAGTAGTATAGATTCCTGGGAGGGGAAGTACAATGAC.

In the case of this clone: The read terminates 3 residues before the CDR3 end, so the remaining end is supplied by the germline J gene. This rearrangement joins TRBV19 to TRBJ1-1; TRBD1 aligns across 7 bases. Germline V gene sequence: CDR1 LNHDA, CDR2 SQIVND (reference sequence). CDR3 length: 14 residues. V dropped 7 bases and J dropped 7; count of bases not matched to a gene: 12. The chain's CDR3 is CASNPGKGADEAFF. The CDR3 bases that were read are TGTGCCAGTAACCCGGGGAAGGGGGCTGATGAA. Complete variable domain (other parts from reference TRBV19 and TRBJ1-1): DGGITQSPKYLFRKEGQNVTLSCEQNLNHDAMYWYRQDPGQGLRLIYYSQIVNDFQKGDIAEGYSVSREKKESFPLTVTSAQKNPTAFYLCASNPGKGADEAFFGQGTRLTVV.

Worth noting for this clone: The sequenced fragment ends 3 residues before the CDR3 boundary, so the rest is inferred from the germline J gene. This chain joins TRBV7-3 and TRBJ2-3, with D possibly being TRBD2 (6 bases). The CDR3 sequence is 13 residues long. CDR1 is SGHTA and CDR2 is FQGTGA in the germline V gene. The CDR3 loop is CASSLRKGGTQYF. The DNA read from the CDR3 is TGTGCCAGCAGCTTGAGGAAAGGAGGGACG.

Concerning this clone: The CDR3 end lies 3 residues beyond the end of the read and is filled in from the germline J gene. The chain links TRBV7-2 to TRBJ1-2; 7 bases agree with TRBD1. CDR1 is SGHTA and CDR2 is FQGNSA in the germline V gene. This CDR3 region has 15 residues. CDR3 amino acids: CASSSRDSSYNDYTF. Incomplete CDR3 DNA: TGTGCCAGCAGCTCGCGGGACAGCTCCTACAATGAC.